What follows are 2 T cell receptor beta chains derived from one specimen sequenced in a study of T cells in women clearing cervical HPV infection. The repertoire was sequenced with immunoSEQ multiplex PCR; TCRdb's copy has only in-frame clones and lacks some. In all, the sample yields about 20,000 clones. Material for sequencing was blood buffy coat. Receptors originate from a woman between 18 and 69 years old with a cervical HPV16 infection that either progressed to CIN3+ or cleared (not recorded which).

Turning to this clone: The junction does not match germline at one end; this may be a read error. The CDR3 end lies 3 residues beyond the end of the read and is filled in from the germline J gene. This rearrangement joins TRBV4-2 to TRBJ1-6, with no clear D. Germline V lookup: CDR1 LGHNA, CDR2 YNFKEQ. There are 18 residues in the CDR3. CDR3 region: CASSQDGFTGAYNSPLHF. The part of the CDR3 DNA that was read is TGCGCCAGCAGCCAAGATGGGTTTACCGGGGCCTATAATTCACCC.

On this clone: The CDR3 extends 3 residues past the end of the read, so its final part is completed from the germline J gene. The rearrangement joins TRBV20-1 to TRBJ2-1; 9 bases map to TRBD2. The V gene's germline CDR1 is DFQATT and CDR2 SNEGSKA (reference sequence). The V gene end was trimmed by 1 base and the J gene end by 7 bases; junction bases not matched to a gene: 8. This CDR3 is built from 15 residues. Partial CDR3 DNA: TGCAGTGCTAGAGGCGGGGGGGCCAGGGCGAATGAG. Translating gives CSARGGGARANE. The CDR3, in full, reads CSARGGGARANEQFF.